The rows below give T cell receptor beta chains drawn from one sample of a study of shared T cell receptors in the human thymus. Method: immunoSEQ multiplex PCR; TCRdb's copy keeps in-frame clones and lacks some. The sample holds hundreds of thousands of clones, 87% seen once. These same data were also listed under a study on human thymus T cells.

Material: thymocytes. All receptors come from a boy under two years old with a congenital heart defect. Both conserved end residues are part of each CDR3. A D gene is named only where the DNA matches it firmly. Not all rows give a size; the values are once, few, many and, for expanded clones, a class.

d_gene: .; j_gene: TRBJ1-4; abundance: .; v_gene: TRBV6-1; CDR3nt: TGTGCCAGCATACAGGGATCACTCAATGAAAAACTGTTTTTT; CDR3aa: CASIQGSLNEKLFF
d_gene: .; j_gene: TRBJ1-2; abundance: .; v_gene: TRBV7-9; CDR3nt: TGTGCCAGCAGCTTTGACAGTTCCCTGAACTATGGCTACACCTTC; CDR3aa: CASSFDSSLNYGYTF
d_gene: .; j_gene: TRBJ1-2; abundance: .; v_gene: TRBV5-6; CDR3nt: TGTGCCAGCAGCTCGATCAGGATTCCCAACTATGGCTACACCTTC; CDR3aa: CASSSIRIPNYGYTF
d_gene: .; j_gene: TRBJ1-4; abundance: .; v_gene: TRBV27; CDR3nt: TGTGCCAGCAGTTACAGGGAGAATGAAAAACTGTTTTTT; CDR3aa: CASSYRENEKLFF
d_gene: TRBD2; j_gene: TRBJ2-5; abundance: .; v_gene: TRBV29-1; CDR3nt: TGCAGCGTTGAAGTGGGCGGCGGGAGGGGAGAGACCCAGTACTTC; CDR3aa: CSVEVGGGRGETQYF
d_gene: TRBD2; j_gene: TRBJ2-1; abundance: .; v_gene: TRBV28; CDR3nt: TGTGCCAGCAGTTCCCTAAAGGTAGAGCGGGAAAGCTACAATGAGCAGTTCTTC; CDR3aa: CASSSLKVERESYNEQFF
d_gene: TRBD2; j_gene: TRBJ2-1; abundance: .; v_gene: TRBV7-6; CDR3nt: TGTGCCAGCAGCTTAGCGGGAGGGAATGAGCAGTTCTTC; CDR3aa: CASSLAGGNEQFF
d_gene: TRBD1; j_gene: TRBJ2-5; abundance: few; v_gene: TRBV9; CDR3nt: TGTGCCAGCAGCGTAGGGGCCAGGGGGCCCCAAGAGACCCAGTACTTC; CDR3aa: CASSVGARGPQETQYF
d_gene: TRBD2; j_gene: TRBJ2-5; abundance: .; v_gene: TRBV4-1; CDR3nt: TGCGCCAGCAGCCCACGACTAGCGGGAGTCCCAATAGAAGAGACCCAGTACTTC; CDR3aa: CASSPRLAGVPIEETQYF
d_gene: .; j_gene: TRBJ2-7; abundance: once; v_gene: TRBV19; CDR3nt: TGTGCCAGTAGTATCGGGCACCCGACTACCTACGAGCAGTACTTC; CDR3aa: CASSIGHPTTYEQYF
d_gene: TRBD2; j_gene: TRBJ2-1; abundance: .; v_gene: TRBV4-3; CDR3nt: TGCGCCAGCAGCCATTGTAGCGGGAGGGCCTGTGAGCAGTTCTTC; CDR3aa: CASSHCSGRACEQFF
d_gene: .; j_gene: TRBJ2-7; abundance: .; v_gene: TRBV5-6; CDR3nt: TGTGCCAGCAGCTTAGGACAGCTCTCCTACGAGCAGTACTTC; CDR3aa: CASSLGQLSYEQYF
d_gene: .; j_gene: TRBJ2-7; abundance: few; v_gene: TRBV28; CDR3nt: TGTGCCAGCAGTTCCCCGGGATCCTTGATAGTGTGGGAGCAGTACTTC; CDR3aa: CASSSPGSLIVWEQYF
d_gene: .; j_gene: TRBJ1-4; abundance: once; v_gene: TRBV6-5; CDR3nt: TGTGCCAGCAGTCCGGAGGGGCTTGAAAAACTGTTTTTT; CDR3aa: CASSPEGLEKLFF
d_gene: .; j_gene: TRBJ2-1; abundance: .; v_gene: TRBV5-4; CDR3nt: TGTGCCAGCAGCTTGGCGGGGATTCGGTACAATGAGCAGTTCTTC; CDR3aa: CASSLAGIRYNEQFF
d_gene: TRBD1; j_gene: TRBJ1-5; abundance: few; v_gene: TRBV7-2; CDR3nt: TGTGCCAGCAGCTTAGCGGGACAGGGCCAAAACCAGCCCCAGCATTTT; CDR3aa: CASSLAGQGQNQPQHF
d_gene: TRBD1; j_gene: TRBJ1-5; abundance: .; v_gene: TRBV10-3; CDR3nt: TGTGCCATCAGTGGGGGGGACAGGGATAGTGGGCCCCAGCATTTT; CDR3aa: CAISGGDRDSGPQHF
d_gene: .; j_gene: TRBJ2-1; abundance: .; v_gene: TRBV27; CDR3nt: TGTGCCAGCAGCAGTAACAATGAGCAGTTCTTC; CDR3aa: CASSSNNEQFF
d_gene: .; j_gene: TRBJ1-2; abundance: .; v_gene: TRBV14; CDR3nt: TGTGCCAGCAGCCCCTACTTTGACCGGGGAGGTGGCTACACCTTC; CDR3aa: CASSPYFDRGGGYTF
d_gene: TRBD1; j_gene: TRBJ1-5; abundance: .; v_gene: TRBV7-9; CDR3nt: TGTGCCAGCAGTCTCGGACAGGGGGCCAATCAGCCCCAGCATTTT; CDR3aa: CASSLGQGANQPQHF
d_gene: TRBD1; j_gene: TRBJ1-5; abundance: .; v_gene: TRBV19; CDR3nt: TGTGCCAGTAGTACTACAGGGGTGAGCAATCAGCCCCAGCATTTT; CDR3aa: CASSTTGVSNQPQHF
d_gene: .; j_gene: TRBJ1-3; abundance: .; v_gene: TRBV9; CDR3nt: TGTGCCAGCAGCGCCGAAGGGGACATCTGGAAGGGCACCATATATTTT; CDR3aa: CASSAEGDIWKGTIYF
d_gene: TRBD1; j_gene: TRBJ2-5; abundance: .; v_gene: TRBV10-2; CDR3nt: TGCGCCAGCAGTGACCCCTCCGGACAGGGAAGAGAGACCCAGTACTTC; CDR3aa: CASSDPSGQGRETQYF
d_gene: TRBD1; j_gene: TRBJ2-7; abundance: few; v_gene: TRBV6-6; CDR3nt: TGTGCCAGCACCCATTGGGACAGGGATTACGAGCAGTACTTC; CDR3aa: CASTHWDRDYEQYF
d_gene: TRBD2; j_gene: TRBJ2-5; abundance: .; v_gene: TRBV7-2; CDR3nt: TGTGCCAGCAGCTTCGTGGTAGCGGGGGGAAAAATCTACCAAGAGACCCAGTACTTC; CDR3aa: CASSFVVAGGKIYQETQYF
d_gene: .; j_gene: TRBJ1-5; abundance: .; v_gene: TRBV28; CDR3nt: TGTGCCAGCAGTTTTGTTGGGGGGGGCCAGCCCCAGCATTTT; CDR3aa: CASSFVGGGQPQHF
d_gene: TRBD1; j_gene: TRBJ2-3; abundance: once; v_gene: TRBV6-5; CDR3nt: TGTGCCAGCAGTAATGGGACAGGGGGCACAGATACGCAGTATTTT; CDR3aa: CASSNGTGGTDTQYF
d_gene: .; j_gene: TRBJ2-5; abundance: .; v_gene: TRBV7-6; CDR3nt: TGTGCCAGCAGCTTCACGAGAAAACAGGGTGGTCAAGAGACCCAGTACTTC; CDR3aa: CASSFTRKQGGQETQYF
d_gene: .; j_gene: TRBJ1-5; abundance: .; v_gene: TRBV21-1; CDR3nt: TGTGCCAGCAGAAGGGGACAGTACAATCAGCCCCAGCATTTT; CDR3aa: CASRRGQYNQPQHF
d_gene: .; j_gene: TRBJ2-4; abundance: .; v_gene: TRBV4-3; CDR3nt: TGCGCCAGCAGCCCTACAAGCGGGGCCAAAAACATTCAGTACTTC; CDR3aa: CASSPTSGAKNIQYF
d_gene: .; j_gene: TRBJ1-1; abundance: once; v_gene: TRBV28; CDR3nt: TGTGCCAGCAGTTTCCGCCCTATGAACACTGAAGCTTTCTTT; CDR3aa: CASSFRPMNTEAFF
d_gene: .; j_gene: TRBJ2-7; abundance: .; v_gene: TRBV15; CDR3nt: TGTGCCACCAGCAGAGATGGGGGGGCCCGATCCTACGAGCAGTACTTC; CDR3aa: CATSRDGGARSYEQYF
d_gene: TRBD2; j_gene: TRBJ2-7; abundance: .; v_gene: TRBV5-6; CDR3nt: TGTGCCAGCAGCTTGAATCCGGGACTAGCGGGAGTGGTGGAGTACTTC; CDR3aa: CASSLNPGLAGVVEYF
d_gene: TRBD1; j_gene: TRBJ2-7; abundance: .; v_gene: TRBV2; CDR3nt: TGTGCCAGCCTAAGACAGGGGCAACTCTACGAGCAGTACTTC; CDR3aa: CASLRQGQLYEQYF
d_gene: .; j_gene: TRBJ1-4; abundance: .; v_gene: TRBV5-1; CDR3nt: TGCGCCAGCAGGGAGGAGGGGCGCAATGAAAAACTGTTTTTT; CDR3aa: CASREEGRNEKLFF
d_gene: .; j_gene: TRBJ1-2; abundance: .; v_gene: TRBV5-1; CDR3nt: TGCGCCAGGCCCGACGGAGTGGGCTACACCTTC; CDR3aa: CARPDGVGYTF
d_gene: .; j_gene: TRBJ1-5; abundance: .; v_gene: TRBV19; CDR3nt: TGTGCCAGTAGTCGAACGGGGGGGAAAGATAATCAGCCCCAGCATTTT; CDR3aa: CASSRTGGKDNQPQHF
d_gene: .; j_gene: TRBJ1-2; abundance: .; v_gene: TRBV2; CDR3nt: TGTGCCGCGAGTCAGGGGATATATTATGGCTACACCTTC; CDR3aa: CAASQGIYYGYTF
d_gene: .; j_gene: TRBJ2-7; abundance: .; v_gene: TRBV10-2; CDR3nt: TGCGCCAGCAGCTCCTCTGAGACTAAATCCTACGAGCAGTACTTC; CDR3aa: CASSSSETKSYEQYF
d_gene: TRBD1; j_gene: TRBJ2-7; abundance: .; v_gene: TRBV19; CDR3nt: TGTGCCAGTAGCGACAGGGGCGAGCAGTACTTC; CDR3aa: CASSDRGEQYF
d_gene: TRBD2; j_gene: TRBJ2-3; abundance: .; v_gene: TRBV2; CDR3nt: TGTGCCAGCAGTGATTCGACTAGCCTCAGCACAGATACGCAGTATTTT; CDR3aa: CASSDSTSLSTDTQYF
d_gene: .; j_gene: TRBJ2-3; abundance: .; v_gene: TRBV11-2; CDR3nt: TGTGCCAGCAGCCCACATCAGTCCATCACAGATACGCAGTATTTT; CDR3aa: CASSPHQSITDTQYF
d_gene: TRBD2; j_gene: TRBJ2-1; abundance: .; v_gene: TRBV7-8; CDR3nt: TGTGCCAGCAGCTTAGATCGCACCTTAGCGGGAAGGCTCTACAATGAGCAGTTCTTC; CDR3aa: CASSLDRTLAGRLYNEQFF